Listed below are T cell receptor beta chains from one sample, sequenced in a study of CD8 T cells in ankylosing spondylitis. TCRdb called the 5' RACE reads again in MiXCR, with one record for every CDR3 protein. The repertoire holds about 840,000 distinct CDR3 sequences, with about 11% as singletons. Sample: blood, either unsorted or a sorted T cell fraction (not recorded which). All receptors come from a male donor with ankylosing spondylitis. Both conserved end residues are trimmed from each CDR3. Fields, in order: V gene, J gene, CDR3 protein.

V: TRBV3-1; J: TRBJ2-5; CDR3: ASSITGEQETQY
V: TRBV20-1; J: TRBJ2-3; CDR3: SGWTQSSTDTQY
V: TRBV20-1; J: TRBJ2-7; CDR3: SALTSYEQY
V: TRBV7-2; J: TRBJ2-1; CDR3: ASSWGDASYNEQF
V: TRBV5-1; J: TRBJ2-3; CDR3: ASSSTGEDTQY
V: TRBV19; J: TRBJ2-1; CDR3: ASSRTSGPSYNEQF
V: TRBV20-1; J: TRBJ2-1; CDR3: SARVPGVVRNEQF
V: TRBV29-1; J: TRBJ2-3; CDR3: SVQPRRLTDTQY
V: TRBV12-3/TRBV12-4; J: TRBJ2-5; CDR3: ASSPLGAGRQETQY
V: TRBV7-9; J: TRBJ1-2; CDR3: ASSKLRGGRTYGYT
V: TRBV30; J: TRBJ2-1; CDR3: AWSELSSYNEQF
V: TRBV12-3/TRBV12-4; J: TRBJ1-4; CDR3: ASSSREKLF
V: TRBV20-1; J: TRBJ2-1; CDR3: SARVPGLAGDNEQF
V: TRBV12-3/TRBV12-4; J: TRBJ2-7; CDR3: ASTTNLGTAEQY
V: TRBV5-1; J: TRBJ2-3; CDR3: ASSLAALSRGTDTQY
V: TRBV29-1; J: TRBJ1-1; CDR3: SVRSVIRRGEAF
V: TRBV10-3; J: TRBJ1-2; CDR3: AMGTPNGYT
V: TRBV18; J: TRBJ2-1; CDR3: ASSPGGAGEQF
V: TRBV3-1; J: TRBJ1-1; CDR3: ASSRNRQNTEAF
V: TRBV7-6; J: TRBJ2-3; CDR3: ASSRIADTQY
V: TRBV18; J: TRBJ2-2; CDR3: ASATMPNTGELF
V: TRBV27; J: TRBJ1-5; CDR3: ASSLGERRYPQH
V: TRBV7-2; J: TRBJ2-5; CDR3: ASSLLVVQY
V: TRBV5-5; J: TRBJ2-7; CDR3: ASSRPGPRSYEQY
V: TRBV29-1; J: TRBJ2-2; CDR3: SVDTWNTGELF
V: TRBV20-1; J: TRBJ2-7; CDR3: SATRQGPGAQY
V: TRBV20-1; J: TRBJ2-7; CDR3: SASSNKYEQY
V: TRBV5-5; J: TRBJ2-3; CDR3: ASSLVGQGTDTQY
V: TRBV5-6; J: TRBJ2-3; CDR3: ASTLYDASDTQY
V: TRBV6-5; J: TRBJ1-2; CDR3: ASSYSGAGGGYT
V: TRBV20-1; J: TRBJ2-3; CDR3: SAIAGSQDTQY
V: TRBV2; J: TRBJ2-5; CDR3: ASRDRVETQY
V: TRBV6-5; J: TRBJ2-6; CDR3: ASSYSFLGAGANVLT
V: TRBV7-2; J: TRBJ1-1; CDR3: ASSLGGRARTEAF
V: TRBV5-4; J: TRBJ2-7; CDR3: ASSPGTNPYEQY
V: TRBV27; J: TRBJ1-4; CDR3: ASSFVGLATNEKLF
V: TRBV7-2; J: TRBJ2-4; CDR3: ASSAGRRDIQY
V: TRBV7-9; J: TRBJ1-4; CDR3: ASSKQGSNEKLF
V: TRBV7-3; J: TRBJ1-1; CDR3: ASSLLGSMNTEAF
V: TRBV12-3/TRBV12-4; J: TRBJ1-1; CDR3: ASSQVRSTEAF
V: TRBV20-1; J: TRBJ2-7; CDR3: SASQGHEQY
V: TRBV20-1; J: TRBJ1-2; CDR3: SALSEGLGVGYT
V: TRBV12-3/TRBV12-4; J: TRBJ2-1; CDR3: ASSFRVRTNEQF
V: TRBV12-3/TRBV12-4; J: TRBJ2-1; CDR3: ASNPNPYNEQF
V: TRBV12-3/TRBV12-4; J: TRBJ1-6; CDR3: ASSFDLGGSPLH
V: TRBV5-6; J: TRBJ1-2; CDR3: ASKRDYGYT
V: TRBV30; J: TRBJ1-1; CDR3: AWSSGLGYTEAF
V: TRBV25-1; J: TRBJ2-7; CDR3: ASSDDRIYSYEQY
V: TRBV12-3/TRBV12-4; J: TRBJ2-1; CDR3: ASNNRGDEQF
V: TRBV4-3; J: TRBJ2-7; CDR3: ASSQSTGGYEQY
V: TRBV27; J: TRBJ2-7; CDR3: ASSSNRGSYEQY
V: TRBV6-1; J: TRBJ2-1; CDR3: ASSDTTLAEQF
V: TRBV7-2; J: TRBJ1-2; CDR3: ASSDKAGTGNYGYT
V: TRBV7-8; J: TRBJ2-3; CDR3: ASSKGLAGTDTQY
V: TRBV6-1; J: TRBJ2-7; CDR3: ASRSSGGLSYEQY
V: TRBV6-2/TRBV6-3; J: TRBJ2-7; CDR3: ASRRTGAYEQY
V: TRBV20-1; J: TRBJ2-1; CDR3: SARPSGGAYNEQF
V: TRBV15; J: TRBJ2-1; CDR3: ATSRDRMPGSQF
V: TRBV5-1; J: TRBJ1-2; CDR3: ASSLAGGTNNYGYT